This record covers a single TCR beta chain. Its antigen is not identified. This sample was taken from a study of PD-1 blockade in classical Hodgkin lymphoma. Sequencing was performed with immunoSEQ multiplex PCR; in TCRdb, only in-frame clones are kept and a portion is missing. Here the sample spans fewer than 65,000 clones, 90% being singletons. Whole-study findings and limits: There was a significant rise in CD4+ TCR diversity by C4D1, with no such rise for CD8+. Patients who responded completely had about the same baseline diversity as newly diagnosed patients.

Each patient experienced a relapse that followed autologous stem cell transplantation, and brentuximab vedotin exposure varied. This CDR3 is 12 amino acids long. Germline-derived CDR1 and CDR2 are LNHDA and SQIVND (reference sequence). V was shortened by 4 bases and J by 5 bases, with 6 bases between the two germline ends. This receptor was taken from a human donor with classical Hodgkin lymphoma. The J gene is TRBJ2-1, the V gene TRBV19; D is uncertain. Sequencing used peripheral blood mononuclear cells (PBMCs), obtained at baseline. CDR3 sequence: CASSSYNNEQFF. In DNA form, the CDR3 reads TGTGCCAGTAGTAGCTATAACAATGAGCAGTTCTTC.